Each of the 17 T cell receptor beta chains below was sequenced from the same sample in a study of T cell repertoires in cytomegalovirus infection. From the reads, TCRdb called clonotypes with MiXCR, one entry per CDR3 protein. Of roughly 170,000 distinct CDR3 sequences listed, about 22% are singletons. No cognate antigen is known for these TCRs. Here the sequenced sample was CD8+ T cells from cultured PBMCs, taken from culture after CMV antigen stimulation. The receptors come from a human donor in good health (CMV status not recorded). Some clones in this sample may be carry-over from other donors' samples.

The chain employs TRBV12-5 and TRBJ1-1, with 8 bases identical to TRBD1. The CDR3 extends over 15 amino acids. The germline V gene encodes CDR1 LGHNT and CDR2 FRNRAP. The junction had 8 bases not matched to a gene; V was cut back by 5 bases and J by 3 bases. The CDR3 loop is CASGLHRGADTEAFF. The CDR3 DNA follows: TGTGCTAGTGGTCTGCACAGGGGGGCGGACACTGAAGCTTTCTTT.

This clonotype was detected many times. The J gene is TRBJ2-1, the V gene TRBV6-2 or TRBV6-3; TRBD2 might be the D (7 bases). This CDR3 region has 14 residues. Trimming pared 2 bases from V and 6 bases from J, leaving 11 bases between. Germline CDR1 reads MNHEY; CDR2 reads SVGEGT. In DNA, the CDR3 is TGTGCCAGCAGTTACCTCGGGGGGCCCAATGAGCAGTTCTTC. Protein product: CASSYLGGPNEQFF.

The V and J genes are TRBV28 and TRBJ2-1; D may be TRBD1 (6 bases). The CDR3 totals 15 residues. The germline gives CDR1 MDHEN, CDR2 SYDVKM. V lost 3 bases, J lost 5 bases, and 14 bases lay in between. CDR3 loop: CASSLRAQGDNEQFF. The CDR3 coding sequence is TGTGCCAGCAGTTTGAGGGCACAGGGTGACAATGAGCAGTTCTTC.

Only a few counts were recorded for this clonotype. V and J are TRBV27 and TRBJ2-2; TRBD2 might be the D (5 bases). Germline CDR1 reads MNHEY; CDR2 reads SMNVEV (reference sequence). Between the trimmed V and J ends, which lost 6 bases and 4 bases, there was a span of 15 bases. The CDR3 totals 15 residues. The chain's CDR3 is CASSLLGSGTGELFF. Here the CDR3 DNA reads TGTGCCAGCAGCCTACTAGGGTCGGGCACCGGGGAGCTGTTTTTT.

This clonotype occurred a few times. V is TRBV7-6 and J is TRBJ2-7; D not resolved. The CDR3 length is 13 residues. V was pared by 4 bases and J by 3 bases, with 10 bases between. Germline CDR1 is SGHVS and CDR2 is FNYEAQ. CDR3 nucleotide sequence: TGTGCCAGCAGCTCTTCGGATCTCTACGAGCAGTACTTC. Translation gives CASSSSDLYEQYF.

The chain uses TRBV12-3 or TRBV12-4 and TRBJ2-3, with TRBD1 matching 8 bases. CDR3 length equals 15 residues. J gave up 2 bases and V 7 bases, and 8 bases lay outside the gene matches. The CDR3 DNA sequence: TGTGCCAGCAACTCTCGACAGGGGCCCACAGATACGCAGTATTTT. It encodes CASNSRQGPTDTQYF.

The gene calls are TRBV7-9 and TRBJ1-2, with TRBD1 identical over 7 bases. Germline V CDR1 and CDR2: SEHNR, FQNEAQ (reference sequence). V lost 4 bases, J lost 0 bases, and 5 bases stayed unmatched. The CDR3 totals 15 residues. The CDR3 nucleotides read TGTGCCAGCAGCTCGGGACAGTGGACTAACTATGGCTACACCTTC. Its translation is CASSSGQWTNYGYTF.

V gene TRBV6-6 combines with J gene TRBJ1-2, with a weak D call TRBD1 (5 bases). The CDR3 sequence is 15 residues long. Trimming pared 6 bases from V and 2 bases from J, leaving 16 bases between. Germline V gene data show CDR1 as MNHNY and CDR2 as SVGAGI (reference sequence). CDR3 DNA sequence: TGTGCCAGCAGCGACCCGGGACGGATAAACTATGGCTACACCTTC. Amino acids: CASSDPGRINYGYTF.

The V call is TRBV7-9, the J call TRBJ1-5, with a weak D call TRBD1 (5 bases). The germline V gene encodes CDR1 SEHNR and CDR2 FQNEAQ (reference sequence). Trimming cost V 5 bases and J 5 bases, with 16 bases left between them. The CDR3 is 15 amino acids. CDR3 loop: CASSGRGRRDQPQHF. CDR3 sequence (DNA): TGTGCCAGCAGCGGGCGGGGCAGGCGAGATCAGCCCCAGCATTTT.

This chain joins TRBV7-8 and TRBJ1-5, with 10 bases that match TRBD1. The ends lost 0 bases at V and 2 bases at J; junction bases unmatched: 7. CDR1 and CDR2 (germline): SGHVS, FQNEAQ. The CDR3 consists of 18 residues. In DNA form, the CDR3 reads TGTGCCAGCAGCTTAGCCGGGACAGGGGCGTCTGGCAATCAGCCCCAGCATTTT. Residues: CASSLAGTGASGNQPQHF.

The genes are TRBV6-2 or TRBV6-3 and TRBJ2-3; 9 bases align to TRBD1. The V and J ends lost 4 bases and 1 base, in that order; junction bases with no gene match: 15. This CDR3 comprises 19 residues. Germline-derived CDR1 and CDR2 are MNHEY and SVGEGT. CDR3 DNA: TGTGCCAGCAGTTTCAGAGGACAGGGGCATCGACGTGGCACAGATACGCAGTATTTT. Its protein product is CASSFRGQGHRRGTDTQYF.

At least ten counts were recorded for this clonotype. The chain joins TRBV5-1 to TRBJ1-2, with 9 bases matching TRBD1. The CDR3 length is 15 residues. CDR1 SGHRS and CDR2 YFSETQ come from the germline V gene. Trimming removed 0 bases from V and 6 bases from J; junction bases left unmatched: 6. The CDR3 region is CASSLEGTGSDGYTF. CDR3 sequence (DNA): TGCGCCAGCAGCTTGGAAGGGACAGGGTCAGATGGCTACACCTTC. The full variable domain, with the rest looked up from reference TRBV5-1 and TRBJ1-2, is KAGVTQTPRYLIKTRGQQVTLSCSPISGHRSVSWYQQTPGQGLQFLFEYFSETQRNKGNFPGRFSGRQFSNSRSEMNVSTLELGDSALYLCASSLEGTGSDGYTFGSGTRLTVV.

The CDR3 here is CASSLGFGGPYTDTQYF. The CDR3 DNA reads as TGTGCCAGCAGCTTAGGGTTTGGGGGGCCCTACACAGATACGCAGTATTTT. The chain uses TRBV7-9 and TRBJ2-3, with D possibly called TRBD1 or TRBD2 (6 bases each). The CDR3 has 17 residues. Trimming removed 1 base from V and 2 bases from J, with 16 bases in between. Per germline, CDR1 SEHNR and CDR2 FQNEAQ (reference sequence).

This chain links TRBV7-2 with TRBJ1-5; weak D call: TRBD1 (5 bases). Per germline, CDR1 SGHTA and CDR2 FQGNSA. Trimming left V 5 bases short and J 4 bases short, with 15 bases between. The CDR3 totals 15 residues. CDR3 sequence (DNA): TGTGCCAGCAGCGACCCTACAGGTTCGAATCAGCCCCAGCATTTT. Translating it yields CASSDPTGSNQPQHF.

This clonotype was counted a few times. The chain uses TRBV4-1 and TRBJ2-7; D is ambiguous. CDR3 length: 15 amino acids. From germline, CDR1 is MGHRA and CDR2 YSYEKL. V was cut by 0 bases and J by 0 bases, with 9 bases left in between. Here the CDR3 reads CASSQERFSSYEQYF. CDR3 nucleotide sequence: TGCGCCAGCAGCCAAGAAAGGTTTAGCTCCTACGAGCAGTACTTC.

This clonotype was counted between two and nine times. The rearrangement links TRBV4-3 to TRBJ2-5; the D gene is possibly TRBD1 (5 bases). V was pared by 0 bases and J by 5 bases, with 13 bases between. CDR1 LGHNA and CDR2 YSLEER come from the germline V gene. This CDR3 has 15 amino acids. CDR3 bases: TGCGCCAGCAGCCAAGAGCGAGGACAAAGGGAGACCCAGTACTTC. Its protein is CASSQERGQRETQYF.

In regard to this clonotype: The junction differs from germline at one of its ends, possibly a read error. V and J are TRBV27 and TRBJ1-6; D remains ambiguous. Germline V lookup: CDR1 MNHEY, CDR2 SMNVEV (reference sequence). The CDR3 runs 13 residues. Here the CDR3 reads CASTLSRNSPLHF. As DNA, the CDR3 is TGTGCCAGCACTTTAAGCAGGAATTCACCCCTCCACTTT.